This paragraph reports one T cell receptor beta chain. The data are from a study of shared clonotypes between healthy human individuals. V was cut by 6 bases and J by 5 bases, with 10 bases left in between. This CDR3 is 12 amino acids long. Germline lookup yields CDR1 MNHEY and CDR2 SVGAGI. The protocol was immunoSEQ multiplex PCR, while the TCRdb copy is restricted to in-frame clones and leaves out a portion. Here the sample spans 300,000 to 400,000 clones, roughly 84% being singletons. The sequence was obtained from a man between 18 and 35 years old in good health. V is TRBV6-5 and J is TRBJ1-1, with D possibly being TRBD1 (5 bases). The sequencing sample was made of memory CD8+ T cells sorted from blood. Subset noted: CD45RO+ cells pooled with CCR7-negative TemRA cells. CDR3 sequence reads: CASRDWGTEAFF. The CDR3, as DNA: TGTGCCAGCAGAGACTGGGGGACTGAAGCTTTCTTT.